These 5 T cell receptor beta chains share one sample of origin, sequenced in a study of CD8 T cells in Susac syndrome. The RNA input was about 0.5 to 1 ug, and it was reverse transcribed with random hexamers. TCRdb re-called the immunoSEQ multiplex PCR reads through MiXCR, storing one row per CDR3 protein. Counted here are fewer than 150,000 distinct CDR3 sequences, 90% to 95% occurring once; the ten biggest clones make up about 0.25%. What was sequenced was CD8+ T cells from PBMCs. These receptors all come from a human donor with multiple sclerosis.

The V gene is TRBV6-5, the J gene TRBJ1-1; D unclear. CDR3 size: 13 residues. Looked up from germline, CDR1 is MNHEY and CDR2 is SVGAGI. The V end lost 5 bases, the J end lost 5 bases, and 12 bases lay between the germline ends. CDR3 loop: CASSPRVGTEAFF. The CDR3 nucleotides are TGTGCCAGCAGTCCCCGTGTGGGGACTGAAGCTTTCTTT.

The chain's CDR3 is CASSSTGINNEKLFF. CDR3 bases: TGTGCCAGCAGCTCCACAGGGATTAATAATGAAAAACTGTTTTTT. This chain uses TRBV7-9 with TRBJ1-4; tentative D call: TRBD1 (6 bases). The CDR3 consists of 15 residues. CDR1 SEHNR and CDR2 FQNEAQ come from the germline V gene (reference sequence). Trimming cost V 4 bases and J 4 bases, with 13 bases left between them.

The rearrangement uses TRBV12-3 or TRBV12-4 and TRBJ2-3, with unresolved D. Trimming took 5 bases from V and 1 from J, leaving 10 bases between them. The CDR3 extends over 14 amino acids. The CDR3 region has the DNA TGTGCCAGCAGTCACCTTACCGGCACAGATACGCAGTATTTT. It encodes CASSHLTGTDTQYF.

The J gene is TRBJ1-1, the V gene TRBV14; D is undetermined. Germline loops: CDR1 SGHDN, CDR2 FVKESK. The V and J ends lost 3 bases and 1 base respectively, with 6 bases between them. The CDR3 totals 13 residues. Here the CDR3 reads CASSHGANTEAFF. For the CDR3, the DNA is TGTGCCAGCAGCCACGGCGCGAACACTGAAGCTTTCTTT.

This clonotype has a single count. J is TRBJ2-5 and V is TRBV12-3 or TRBV12-4, with unresolved D. The CDR3 is made up of 12 amino acids. Trimming removed 6 bases from V and 7 bases from J, with 12 bases in between. CDR3 residues: CASSWETVTQYF. The CDR3 bases are TGTGCCAGCAGCTGGGAAACGGTGACCCAGTACTTC.